This TCR beta chain came from a study of CD8+ T cells in alopecia areata. Germline CDR1 reads SQVTM; CDR2 reads ANQGSEA. CDR3 length: 13 residues. The germline V and J ends were trimmed by 8 bases and 3 bases, with 16 bases remaining between them. RNA was isolated and reverse transcribed to cDNA, the sequencing template. Produced via immunoSEQ multiplex PCR; TCRdb's table is partial and in-frame only. The sample includes about 120,000 clones, less than 80% seen only once; the top ten take roughly 3.1%. This sequence joins TRBV29-1 and TRBJ1-1, with D unresolved. The receptor's source is a human donor in good health. The specimen was CD4+ T cells sorted from blood. In nucleotides, the CDR3 is TGCAGCTCCAGGAGTCGTCTCGACACTGAAGCTTTCTTT. Translating gives CSSRSRLDTEAFF.